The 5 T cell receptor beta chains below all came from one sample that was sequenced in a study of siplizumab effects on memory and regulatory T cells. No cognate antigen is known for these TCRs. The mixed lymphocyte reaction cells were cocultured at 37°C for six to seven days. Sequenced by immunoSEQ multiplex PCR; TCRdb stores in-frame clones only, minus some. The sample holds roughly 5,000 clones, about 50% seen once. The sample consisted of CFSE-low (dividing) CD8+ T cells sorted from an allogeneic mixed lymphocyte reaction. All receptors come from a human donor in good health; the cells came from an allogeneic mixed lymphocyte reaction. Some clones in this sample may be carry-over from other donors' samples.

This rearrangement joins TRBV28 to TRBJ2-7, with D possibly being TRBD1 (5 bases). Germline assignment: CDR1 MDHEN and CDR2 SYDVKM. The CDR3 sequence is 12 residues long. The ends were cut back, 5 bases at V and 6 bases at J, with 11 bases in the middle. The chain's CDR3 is CASSTTRAEQYF. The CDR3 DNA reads TGTGCCAGCAGTACGACCAGGGCCGAGCAGTACTTC. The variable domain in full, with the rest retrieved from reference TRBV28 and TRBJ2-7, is DVKVTQSSRYLVKRTGEKVFLECVQDMDHENMFWYRQDPGLGLRLIYFSYDVKMKEKGDIPEGYSVSREKKERFSLILESASTNQTSMYLCASSTTRAEQYFGPGTRLTVT.

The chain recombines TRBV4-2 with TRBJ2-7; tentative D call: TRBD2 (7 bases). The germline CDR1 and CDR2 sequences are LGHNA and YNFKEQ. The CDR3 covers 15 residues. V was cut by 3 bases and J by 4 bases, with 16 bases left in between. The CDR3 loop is CASSQPGAGVYEQYF. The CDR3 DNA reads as TGTGCCAGCAGCCAGCCAGGGGCGGGAGTTTACGAGCAGTACTTC.

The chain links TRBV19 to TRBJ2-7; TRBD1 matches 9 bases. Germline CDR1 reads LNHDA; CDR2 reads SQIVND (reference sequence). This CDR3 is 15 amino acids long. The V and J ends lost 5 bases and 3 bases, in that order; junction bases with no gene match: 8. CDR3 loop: CASSPGTGPFYEQYF. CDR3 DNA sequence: TGTGCCAGTAGTCCCGGGACAGGGCCCTTCTACGAGCAGTACTTC.

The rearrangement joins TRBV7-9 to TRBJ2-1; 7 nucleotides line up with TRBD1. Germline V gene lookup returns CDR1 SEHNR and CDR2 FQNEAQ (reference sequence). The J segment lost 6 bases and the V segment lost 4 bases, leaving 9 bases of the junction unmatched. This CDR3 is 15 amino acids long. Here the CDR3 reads CASSSRQGVFNEQFF. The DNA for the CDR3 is TGTGCCAGCAGCTCCAGACAGGGAGTGTTCAATGAGCAGTTCTTC.

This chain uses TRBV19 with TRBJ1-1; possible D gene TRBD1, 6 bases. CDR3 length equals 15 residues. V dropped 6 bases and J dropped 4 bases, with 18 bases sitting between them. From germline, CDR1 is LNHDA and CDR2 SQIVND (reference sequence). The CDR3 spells CASRLQGFGLTEAFF. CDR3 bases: TGTGCCAGTAGACTTCAGGGGTTCGGGCTCACTGAAGCTTTCTTT.